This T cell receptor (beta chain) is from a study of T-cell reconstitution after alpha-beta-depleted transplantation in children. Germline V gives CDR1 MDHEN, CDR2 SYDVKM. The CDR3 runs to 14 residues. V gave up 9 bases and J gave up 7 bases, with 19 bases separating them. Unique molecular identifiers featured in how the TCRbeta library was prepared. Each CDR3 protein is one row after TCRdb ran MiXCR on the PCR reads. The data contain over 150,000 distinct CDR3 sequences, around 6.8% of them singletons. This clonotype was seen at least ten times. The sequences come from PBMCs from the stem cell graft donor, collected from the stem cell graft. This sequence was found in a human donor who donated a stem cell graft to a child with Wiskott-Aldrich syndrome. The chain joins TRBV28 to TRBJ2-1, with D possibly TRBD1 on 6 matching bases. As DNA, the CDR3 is TGTGCCAGTAACAGGGCTTACGACGTGAATGAGCAGTTCTTC. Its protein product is CASNRAYDVNEQFF.